The rows below give T cell receptor beta chains drawn from one sample of a study of beta chain features in type 1 diabetes. Assay: immunoSEQ multiplex PCR; the TCRdb copy retains only in-frame clones and omits some. Of under 450,000 clones listed, about 15% were seen once; the top ten hold approximately 0.038%. The specimen sequenced was naive CD4+ T cells from blood. Receptor source: a man between 25 and 39 years old in good health. Both conserved end residues are part of each CDR3. The D gene is left open where the match is weak. Clone sizes are given selectively: once, few, many, or a class where the clone is expanded.

d_call	clone_size	cdr3_length	v_call	j_call	cdr3_aa	cdr3_nt
-	few	13	TRBV5-1	TRBJ1-3	CASSSRAGNTIYF	TGCGCCAGCAGCTCGCGGGCTGGAAACACCATATATTTT
-	few	13	TRBV30	TRBJ1-2	CAWSVGTNYGYTF	TGTGCCTGGAGTGTCGGTACAAACTATGGCTACACCTTC
-	few	15	TRBV4-3	TRBJ2-1	CASSQELARYNEQFF	TGCGCCAGCAGCCAAGAGCTAGCGAGATACAATGAGCAGTTCTTC
-	few	15	TRBV12-5	TRBJ2-4	CASSRGADGKNIQYF	TGTGCTAGTTCACGGGGGGCGGACGGCAAAAACATTCAGTACTTC
-	-	15	TRBV4-2	TRBJ2-5	CASSQSGTDQETQYF	TGTGCCAGCAGCCAAAGCGGGACAGACCAAGAGACCCAGTACTTC
-	-	14	TRBV6-1	TRBJ1-5	CASSESRDNQPQHF	TGTGCCAGCAGTGAATCCAGGGACAATCAGCCCCAGCATTTT
-	few	13	TRBV27	TRBJ2-5	CASSSRGQETQYF	TGTGCCAGCAGTTCCCGGGGCCAAGAGACCCAGTACTTC
TRBD2	few	13	TRBV7-8	TRBJ2-1	CASSFPAGVEQFF	TGTGCCAGCAGCTTTCCGGCGGGGGTTGAGCAGTTCTTC
TRBD2	many	12	TRBV29-1	TRBJ2-1	CSGSGTYNEQFF	TGCAGCGGGAGCGGGACCTACAATGAGCAGTTCTTC
TRBD1	-	13	TRBV5-6	TRBJ1-5	CASSRTGGGPQHF	TGTGCCAGCAGCAGGACAGGGGGAGGGCCCCAGCATTTT
TRBD2	-	18	TRBV15	TRBJ2-2	CATSGPWTSGMGTGELFF	TGTGCCACCAGCGGGCCCTGGACTAGCGGGATGGGTACCGGGGAGCTGTTTTTT
-	few	10	TRBV20-1	TRBJ2-5	CSASKETQYF	TGCAGTGCTAGTAAGGAGACCCAGTACTTC
-	-	15	TRBV13	TRBJ2-1	CASSIYRARGDEQFF	TGTGCCAGCAGCATTTACAGGGCCCGGGGGGATGAGCAGTTCTTC
TRBD2	-	13	TRBV7-2	TRBJ2-3	CASSSGSPDTQYF	TGTGCCAGCAGCAGCGGGAGCCCAGATACGCAGTATTTT
-	-	13	TRBV29-1	TRBJ2-1	CSARGVDYNEQFF	TGCAGCGCTAGGGGTGTAGACTACAATGAGCAGTTCTTC
-	-	15	TRBV18	TRBJ2-7	CASSPPLASSYEQYF	TGTGCCAGCTCACCACCTTTGGCAAGCTCCTACGAGCAGTACTTC
TRBD2	few	16	TRBV4-1	TRBJ2-3	CASSYPGGALGDTQYF	TGCGCCAGCTCCTATCCGGGGGGGGCGCTGGGAGATACGCAGTATTTT